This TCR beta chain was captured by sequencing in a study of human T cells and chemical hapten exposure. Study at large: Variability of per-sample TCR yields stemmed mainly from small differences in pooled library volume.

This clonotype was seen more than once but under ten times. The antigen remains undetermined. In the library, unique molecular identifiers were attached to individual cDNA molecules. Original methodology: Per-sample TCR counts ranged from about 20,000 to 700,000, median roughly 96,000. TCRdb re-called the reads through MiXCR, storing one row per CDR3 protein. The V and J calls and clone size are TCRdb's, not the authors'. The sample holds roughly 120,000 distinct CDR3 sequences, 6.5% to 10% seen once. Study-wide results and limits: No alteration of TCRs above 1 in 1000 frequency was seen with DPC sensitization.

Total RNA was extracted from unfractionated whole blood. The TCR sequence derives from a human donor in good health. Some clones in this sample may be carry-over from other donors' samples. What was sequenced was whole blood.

CDR3 in DNA: TGTGCCAGCAGCTTAGGGCCAGGAGACAATATAGAGACCCAGTACTTC. Protein sequence: CASSLGPGDNIETQYF. The gene calls are TRBV7-2 and TRBJ2-5; D is unclear. The CDR3 is 16 amino acids. CDR1 and CDR2 (germline): SGHTA, FQGNSA. Trimming removed 1 base at V and 4 bases at J, with 16 bases between.